This TCR beta chain came from a study of cytomegalovirus exposure and HLA in healthy donors. Study-wide context: Of 350 to 400 genotyped donors, 81% grouped in the Caucasian-associated ancestry cluster.

The PCR had 60 Vbeta and 13 Jbeta primers. Repertoires were generated with immunoSEQ multiplex PCR, while TCRdb's copy carries only in-frame clones and drops some. Here the sample spans roughly 150,000 clones, about 80% being singletons. This CDR3 is 15 amino acids long. From germline, CDR1 is MDHEN and CDR2 SYDVKM. Trimming cost V 5 bases and J 5 bases, with 19 bases left between them. This clone was seen only once. The source is a woman between 40 and 50 years old in good health and CMV-seropositive. This chain uses TRBV28 with TRBJ2-7; D might be TRBD2 (6 bases). The sample comprised PBMCs. CDR3 protein: CASSAPLANVDEQYF. The CDR3 nucleotides are TGTGCCAGCAGTGCCCCACTAGCCAACGTCGACGAGCAGTACTTC.